The table lists the clone carrying this T cell receptor beta chain with many counts. The antigen remains undetermined. The sample is drawn from a study of regulatory T cells in long-lasting Graves disease. The CDR3 is 15 residues long. The V and J ends lost 6 bases and 0 bases, in that order; junction bases with no gene match: 3. Study-wide results and caveats: For persistent Graves' patients, TCR diversity was lower than for newly diagnosed ones.

Regarding time point: newly diagnosed GD, antithyroid drugs for less than 3 months. The authors made the TCR library using RNA they extracted from PBMCs. HTBI primers from iRepertoire and Arm-PCR of CDR3 regions yielded the TCR beta libraries. TCRdb reprocessed the multiplex PCR reads via MiXCR and lists one record per CDR3 protein. Here the sample spans hundreds of thousands of distinct CDR3 sequences, about 15% being singletons. The data also belong to a second study, concerning T cells in Graves' hyperthyroidism and ophthalmopathy. That source adds: Within blood appeared most thyroid clonotypes that had expanded above 0.001.

This TCR was sampled from a woman aged 30 to 39 with Graves disease. V usage is TRBV12-3 or TRBV12-4 and J usage is TRBJ1-5, with 9 bases fitting TRBD1. Sample: peripheral blood mononuclear cells (PBMCs), taken at new diagnosis, from a patient treated with antithyroid drugs. Here the CDR3 DNA reads TGTGCCAGCAGGGGGACAGGGACTAGCAATCAGCCCCAGCATTTT. This encodes CASRGTGTSNQPQHF.